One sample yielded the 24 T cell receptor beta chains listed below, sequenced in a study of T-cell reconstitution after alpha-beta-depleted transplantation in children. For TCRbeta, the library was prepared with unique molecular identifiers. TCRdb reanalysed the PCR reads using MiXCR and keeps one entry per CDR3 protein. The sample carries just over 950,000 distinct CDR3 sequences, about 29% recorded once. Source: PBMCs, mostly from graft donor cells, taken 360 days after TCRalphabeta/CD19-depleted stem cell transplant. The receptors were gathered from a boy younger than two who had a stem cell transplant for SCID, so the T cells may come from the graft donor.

DNA for the CDR3: TGCAGCCTCAAAGGTAACACTGAAGCTTTCTTT. Its protein product is CSLKGNTEAFF. The J gene is TRBJ1-1, the V gene TRBV29-1; D remains ambiguous. The CDR3 consists of 11 residues. Trimming took off 8 bases at V and 2 bases at J, with 9 bases between the two ends. Germline values: CDR1 SQVTM, CDR2 ANQGSEA. The whole variable domain, filled in from reference TRBV29-1 and TRBJ1-1, reads SAVISQKPSRDICQRGTSLTIQCQVDSQVTMMFWYRQQPGQSLTLIATANQGSEATYESGFVIDKFPISRPNLTFSTLTVSNMSPEDSSIYLCSLKGNTEAFFGQGTRLTVV.

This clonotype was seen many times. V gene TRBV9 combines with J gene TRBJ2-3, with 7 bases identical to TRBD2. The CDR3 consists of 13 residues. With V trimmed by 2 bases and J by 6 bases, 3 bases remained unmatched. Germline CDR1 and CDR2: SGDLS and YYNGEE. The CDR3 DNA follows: TGTGCCAGCAGCGTCGGCGGGGGTGATACGCAGTATTTT. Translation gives CASSVGGGDTQYF.

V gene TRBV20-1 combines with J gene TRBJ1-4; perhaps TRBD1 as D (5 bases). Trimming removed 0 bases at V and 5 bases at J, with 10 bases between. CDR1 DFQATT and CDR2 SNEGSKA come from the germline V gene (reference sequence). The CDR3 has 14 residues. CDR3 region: CSARDPAGNEKLFF. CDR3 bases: TGCAGTGCTAGAGATCCGGCAGGGAATGAAAAACTGTTTTTT.

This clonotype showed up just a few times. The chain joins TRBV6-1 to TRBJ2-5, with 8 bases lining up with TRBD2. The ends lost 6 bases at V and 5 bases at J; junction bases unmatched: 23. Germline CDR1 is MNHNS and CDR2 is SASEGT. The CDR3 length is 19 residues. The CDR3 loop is CASSSSAQRGRRSGETQYF. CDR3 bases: TGTGCCAGCAGCTCAAGCGCCCAGCGGGGGAGGAGATCCGGGGAGACCCAGTACTTC.

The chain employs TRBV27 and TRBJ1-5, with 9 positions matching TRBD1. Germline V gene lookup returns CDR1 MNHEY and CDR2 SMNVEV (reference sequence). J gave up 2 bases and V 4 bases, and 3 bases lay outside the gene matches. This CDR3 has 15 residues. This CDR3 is CASSSRTGGNQPQHF. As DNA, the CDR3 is TGTGCCAGCAGTTCCCGGACAGGGGGCAATCAGCCCCAGCATTTT.

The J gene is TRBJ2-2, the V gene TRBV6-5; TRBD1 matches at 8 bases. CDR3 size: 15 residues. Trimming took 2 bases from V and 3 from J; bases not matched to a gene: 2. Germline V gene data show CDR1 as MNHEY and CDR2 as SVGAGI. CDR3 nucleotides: TGTGCCAGCAGTTACGGGACAGGAGACACCGGGGAGCTGTTTTTT. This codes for CASSYGTGDTGELFF.

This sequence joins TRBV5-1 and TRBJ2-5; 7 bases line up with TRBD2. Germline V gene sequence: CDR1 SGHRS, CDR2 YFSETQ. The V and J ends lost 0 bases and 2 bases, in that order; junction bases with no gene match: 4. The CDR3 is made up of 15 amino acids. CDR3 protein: CASSLAGLEQETQYF. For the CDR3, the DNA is TGCGCCAGCAGCTTGGCAGGACTAGAACAAGAGACCCAGTACTTC.

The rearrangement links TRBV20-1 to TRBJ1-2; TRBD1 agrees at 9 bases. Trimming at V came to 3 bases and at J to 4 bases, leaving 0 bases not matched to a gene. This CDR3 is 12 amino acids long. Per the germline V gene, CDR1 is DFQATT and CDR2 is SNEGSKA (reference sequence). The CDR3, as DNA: TGCAGTGCTAGGGACAGGGGCTATGGCTACACCTTC. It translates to CSARDRGYGYTF.

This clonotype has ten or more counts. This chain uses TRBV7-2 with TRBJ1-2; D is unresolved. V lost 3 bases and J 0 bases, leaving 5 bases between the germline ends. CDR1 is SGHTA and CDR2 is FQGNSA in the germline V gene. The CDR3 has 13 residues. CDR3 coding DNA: TGTGCCAGCAGCTTGGCCCCTAACTATGGCTACACCTTC. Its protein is CASSLAPNYGYTF.

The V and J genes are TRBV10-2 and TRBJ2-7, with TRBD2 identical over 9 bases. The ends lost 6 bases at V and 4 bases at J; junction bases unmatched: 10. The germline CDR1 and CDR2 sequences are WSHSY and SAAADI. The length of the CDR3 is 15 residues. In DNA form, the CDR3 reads TGCGCCAGCAGGGGTGGCGGGGGGGCGAGGTACGAGCAGTACTTC. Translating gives CASRGGGGARYEQYF.

The CDR3 DNA follows: TGTGCCAGCAGTCCTTACCAGAATATTAATTCACCCCTCCACTTT. Translated, it gives CASSPYQNINSPLHF. The chain combines TRBV12-3 or TRBV12-4 with TRBJ1-6; the D is unclear. This CDR3 is built from 15 residues. The V and J ends lost 5 bases and 6 bases respectively, with 14 bases between them.

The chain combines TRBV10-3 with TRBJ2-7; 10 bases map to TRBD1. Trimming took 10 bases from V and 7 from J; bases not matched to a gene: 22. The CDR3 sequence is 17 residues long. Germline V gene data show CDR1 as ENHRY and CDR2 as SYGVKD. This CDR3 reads CATSGMNEDRGTWEQYF. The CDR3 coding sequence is TGTGCCACCTCGGGGATGAACGAGGACAGGGGGACTTGGGAGCAGTACTTC.

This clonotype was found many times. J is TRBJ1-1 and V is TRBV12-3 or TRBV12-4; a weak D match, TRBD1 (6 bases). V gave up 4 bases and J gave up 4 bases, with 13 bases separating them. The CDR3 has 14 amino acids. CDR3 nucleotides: TGTGCCAGCAGTTCCTACAGGGTAGGCACTGAAGCTTTCTTT. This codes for CASSSYRVGTEAFF.

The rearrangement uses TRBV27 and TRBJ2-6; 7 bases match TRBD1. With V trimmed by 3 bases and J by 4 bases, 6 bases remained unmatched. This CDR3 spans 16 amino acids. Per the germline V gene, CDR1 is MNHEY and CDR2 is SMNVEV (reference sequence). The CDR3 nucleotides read TGTGCCAGCAGTTTTCAGGGGGTAGTCGGGGCCAACGTCCTGACTTTC. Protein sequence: CASSFQGVVGANVLTF.

CDR3 nucleotides: TGTGCCAGCAGCTTAGACAGCCGTACCCACTCCTCCTACGAGCAGTACTTC. Amino acids: CASSLDSRTHSSYEQYF. The V gene is TRBV11-2, the J gene TRBJ2-7; D is unresolved. CDR1 and CDR2 from the germline V gene are SGHAT and FQNNGV. The CDR3 contains 17 residues. Trimming left V 0 bases short and J 0 bases short, with 15 bases between. Full variable domain (rest looked up from reference TRBV11-2 and TRBJ2-7): EAGVAQSPRYKIIEKRQSVAFWCNPISGHATLYWYQQILGQGPKLLIQFQNNGVVDDSQLPKDRFSAERLKGVDSTLKIQPAKLEDSAVYLCASSLDSRTHSSYEQYFGPGTRLTVT.

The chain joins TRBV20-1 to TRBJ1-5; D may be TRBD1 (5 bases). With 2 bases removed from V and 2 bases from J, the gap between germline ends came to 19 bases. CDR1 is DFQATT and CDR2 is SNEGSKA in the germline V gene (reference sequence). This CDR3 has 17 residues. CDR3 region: CSARSYGQGAGNQPQHF. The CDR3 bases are TGCAGTGCTAGATCTTATGGGCAGGGAGCAGGCAATCAGCCCCAGCATTTT.

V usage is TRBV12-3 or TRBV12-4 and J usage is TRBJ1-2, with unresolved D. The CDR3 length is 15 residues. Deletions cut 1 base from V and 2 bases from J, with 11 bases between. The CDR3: CASSLVAALNYGYTF. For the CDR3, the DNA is TGTGCCAGCAGTTTAGTGGCAGCACTAAACTATGGCTACACCTTC.

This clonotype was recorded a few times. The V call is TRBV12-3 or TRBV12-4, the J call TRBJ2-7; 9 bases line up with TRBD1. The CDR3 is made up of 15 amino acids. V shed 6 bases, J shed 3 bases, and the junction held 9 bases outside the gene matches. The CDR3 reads CASSQGQGGNYEQYF. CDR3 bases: TGTGCCAGCAGCCAGGGACAGGGTGGAAACTACGAGCAGTACTTC.

CDR3 amino acids: CAWGTGEAQETQYF. Here the CDR3 DNA reads TGTGCCTGGGGCACAGGGGAAGCCCAAGAGACCCAGTACTTC. The gene calls are TRBV30 and TRBJ2-5, with 7 bases fitting TRBD1. Germline V gives CDR1 GTSNPN, CDR2 SVGIG (reference sequence). CDR3 length equals 14 residues. V trimming: 5 bases; J trimming: 1 base; junction bases outside the gene matches: 7.

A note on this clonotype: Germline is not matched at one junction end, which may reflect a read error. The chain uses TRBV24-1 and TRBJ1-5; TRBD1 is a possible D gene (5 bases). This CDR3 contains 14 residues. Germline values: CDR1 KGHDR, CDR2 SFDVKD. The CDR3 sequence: CATSDFAGNQPQHF. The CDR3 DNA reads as TGTGCCACCAGCGATTTCGCAGGGAACCAGCCCCAGCATTTT.

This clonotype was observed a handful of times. CDR3 in amino acids: CASSFSQGSGELFF. CDR3 coding DNA: TGTGCCAGCAGCTTTTCTCAGGGTTCCGGGGAGCTGTTTTTT. The rearrangement links TRBV7-7 to TRBJ2-2, with D perhaps TRBD1 (5 bases). This CDR3 contains 14 residues. Trimming cost V 3 bases and J 6 bases, with 11 bases left between them. Germline-derived CDR1 and CDR2 are SSHAT and FNYEAQ (reference sequence).

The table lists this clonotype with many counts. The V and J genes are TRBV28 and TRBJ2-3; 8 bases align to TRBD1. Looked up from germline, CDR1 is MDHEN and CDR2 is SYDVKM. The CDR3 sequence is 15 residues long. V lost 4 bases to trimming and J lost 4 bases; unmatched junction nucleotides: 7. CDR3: CASSSSATGADTQYF. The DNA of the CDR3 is TGTGCCAGCAGTTCCTCTGCGACAGGGGCAGATACGCAGTATTTT.

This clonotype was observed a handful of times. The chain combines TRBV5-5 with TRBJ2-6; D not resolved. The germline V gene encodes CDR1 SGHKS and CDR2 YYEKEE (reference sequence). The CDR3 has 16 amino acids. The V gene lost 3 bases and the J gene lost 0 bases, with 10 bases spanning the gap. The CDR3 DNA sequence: TGTGCCAGCAGCTCCGCTGGAAGCTCTGGGGCCAACGTCCTGACTTTC. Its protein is CASSSAGSSGANVLTF.

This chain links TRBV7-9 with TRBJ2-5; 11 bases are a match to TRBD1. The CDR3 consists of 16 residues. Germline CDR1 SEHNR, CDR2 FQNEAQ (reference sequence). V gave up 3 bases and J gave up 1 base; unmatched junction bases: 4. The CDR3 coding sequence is TGTGCCAGCAGCTTCAGGACAGGGGGCGGCCAAGAGACCCAGTACTTC. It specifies CASSFRTGGGQETQYF.